This T cell receptor (beta chain) was profiled in a study of PD-L1 blockade in urothelial cancer. Study as a whole: Dosed intravenously at 1,200 mg every 3 weeks, atezolizumab was initiated by patients at some point between 2014 and 2016.

Per germline, CDR1 LGHNA and CDR2 YNFKEQ. This CDR3 is 16 amino acids long. With V trimmed by 3 bases and J by 5 bases, 7 bases remained unmatched. Comments on this clone: Its matching antigen is unknown.

Noted time point: peripheral blood 6 weeks after treatment start. Study-level points and caveats: For durable-benefit patients, tumor-associated blood clones expanded more at 3 weeks.

Only in-frame clones appear in the TCRdb table, and some are missing; sequencing was by immunoSEQ multiplex PCR. Of some 120,000 clones detected, 75% to 90% appear once; the ten largest clones hold under 2%. The chain uses TRBV4-2 and TRBJ2-2; 9 bases agree with TRBD1. This TCR was recovered from a man between 60 and 70 years old with urothelial cancer. The sequenced sample was PBMCs, obtained around atezolizumab (anti-PD-L1) treatment. The CDR3 protein is CASSHTGQGDTGELFF. DNA for the CDR3: TGTGCCAGCAGCCATACGGGACAGGGCGATACCGGGGAGCTGTTTTTT.